These T cell receptor beta chains were read from a single sample in a study of cytomegalovirus exposure and HLA in healthy donors. Measured with immunoSEQ multiplex PCR; TCRdb has only the in-frame clones, and not every one. The sample carries 100,000 to 150,000 clones, approximately 80% recorded once. Sequenced: PBMCs. The receptors come from a woman in her thirties or forties in good health and CMV-seropositive. Each CDR3 is given with its conserved first and last residue. D genes are given only for firm matches. Rows may omit the clone size; those that give it use once, few, many or a size class.

d_gene: NA
abundance: NA
v_gene: TRBV5-6
j_gene: TRBJ2-7
CDR3nt: TGTGCCGGCAGCGACCGACTCTACGAGCAGTACTTC
CDR3aa: CAGSDRLYEQYF

d_gene: NA
abundance: NA
v_gene: TRBV19
j_gene: TRBJ1-3
CDR3nt: TGTGCCAGTAGTGTGACAAGAAACTCTGGAAACACCATATATTTT
CDR3aa: CASSVTRNSGNTIYF

d_gene: TRBD1
abundance: NA
v_gene: TRBV2
j_gene: TRBJ1-2
CDR3nt: TGTGCCAGCGGGGGGACAGACTATGGCTACACCTTC
CDR3aa: CASGGTDYGYTF

d_gene: NA
abundance: NA
v_gene: TRBV6-6
j_gene: TRBJ2-7
CDR3nt: TGTGCCAGCAGTTCCACAGGGTGTGAGCAGTACTTC
CDR3aa: CASSSTGCEQYF

d_gene: NA
abundance: NA
v_gene: TRBV6-6
j_gene: TRBJ1-1
CDR3nt: TGTGCCAGCAGCCCGCGAGGGCTGAACACTGAAGCTTTCTTT
CDR3aa: CASSPRGLNTEAFF

d_gene: TRBD1
abundance: NA
v_gene: TRBV9
j_gene: TRBJ2-1
CDR3nt: TGTGCCAGCAGCGTAGCAGGGGGCATCGACAATGAGCAGTTCTTC
CDR3aa: CASSVAGGIDNEQFF

d_gene: NA
abundance: NA
v_gene: TRBV5-1
j_gene: TRBJ2-1
CDR3nt: TGCGCCAGCAGCTTCAGTGAGAGGTCGTCCTACAATGAGCAGTTCTTC
CDR3aa: CASSFSERSSYNEQFF

d_gene: NA
abundance: NA
v_gene: TRBV6-5
j_gene: TRBJ1-2
CDR3nt: TGTGCCAGCAGTTTCCATAACAGTGGGGGCAATGGCTACACCTTC
CDR3aa: CASSFHNSGGNGYTF

d_gene: NA
abundance: NA
v_gene: TRBV13
j_gene: TRBJ1-4
CDR3nt: TGTGCCAGCAGCAGCCCCCGGGGTGAAAAACTGTTTTTT
CDR3aa: CASSSPRGEKLFF

d_gene: TRBD1
abundance: few
v_gene: TRBV9
j_gene: TRBJ1-4
CDR3nt: TGTGCCAGCAGCGTGCAGGGGGCTCGGGGTGAAAAACTGTTTTTT
CDR3aa: CASSVQGARGEKLFF

d_gene: TRBD1
abundance: NA
v_gene: TRBV7-9
j_gene: TRBJ2-7
CDR3nt: TGTGCCAGCAGCGGACGGGACAGGGAGTACGAGCAGTACTTC
CDR3aa: CASSGRDREYEQYF

d_gene: NA
abundance: NA
v_gene: TRBV5-6
j_gene: TRBJ1-5
CDR3nt: TGTGCCAGCAGCTTGAATTTCGCCACAGGGACCCCCGGACAGCCCCAGCATTTT
CDR3aa: CASSLNFATGTPGQPQHF

d_gene: TRBD1
abundance: NA
v_gene: TRBV5-1
j_gene: TRBJ2-7
CDR3nt: TGCGCCAGCAGCTTTGACAGGGTGAGCTCCTACGAGCAGTACTTC
CDR3aa: CASSFDRVSSYEQYF

d_gene: TRBD2
abundance: NA
v_gene: TRBV4-2
j_gene: TRBJ2-3
CDR3nt: TGTGCCAGCAGCCGACTCTTCTCCCAGCGGGAGCTTGACACAGATACGCAGTATTTT
CDR3aa: CASSRLFSQRELDTDTQYF

d_gene: TRBD1
abundance: NA
v_gene: TRBV11-1
j_gene: TRBJ1-3
CDR3nt: TGTGCCAGCAGCTTCGTTGAGGGGGCCGGAAACACCATATATTTT
CDR3aa: CASSFVEGAGNTIYF

d_gene: NA
abundance: NA
v_gene: TRBV9
j_gene: TRBJ1-4
CDR3nt: TGTGCCAGCAGCGTAGGTGCAGGGGAAAAACTGTTTTTT
CDR3aa: CASSVGAGEKLFF

d_gene: NA
abundance: NA
v_gene: TRBV5-1
j_gene: TRBJ1-1
CDR3nt: TGCGCCAGCACCGCGGACGGAGGAATTGAAGCCTTCTTT
CDR3aa: CASTADGGIEAFF

d_gene: NA
abundance: NA
v_gene: TRBV5-4
j_gene: TRBJ1-1
CDR3nt: TGTGCCAGCAGCTGGGGGAGGGAATTGACTGAAGCTTTCTTT
CDR3aa: CASSWGRELTEAFF

d_gene: TRBD1
abundance: NA
v_gene: TRBV7-9
j_gene: TRBJ1-1
CDR3nt: TGTGCCAGCGATGAACAGGGGGCTCGGGAAGCTTTCTTT
CDR3aa: CASDEQGAREAFF

d_gene: NA
abundance: few
v_gene: TRBV21-1
j_gene: TRBJ2-7
CDR3nt: TGTGCCAGTACCGGGACAGGGGTCTACGAGCAGTACTTC
CDR3aa: CASTGTGVYEQYF

d_gene: TRBD1
abundance: NA
v_gene: TRBV19
j_gene: TRBJ1-2
CDR3nt: TGTGCCAGTACCATACAGGGGGGGGACTATGGCTACACCTTC
CDR3aa: CASTIQGGDYGYTF

d_gene: NA
abundance: NA
v_gene: TRBV5-1
j_gene: TRBJ1-4
CDR3nt: TGCGCCAGCAGCTTGGAGCCAAATGAAAAACTGTTTTTT
CDR3aa: CASSLEPNEKLFF

d_gene: TRBD1
abundance: NA
v_gene: TRBV6-5
j_gene: TRBJ1-2
CDR3nt: TGTGCCAGCAGACGGGACAGGGCTCTCAACTATGGCTACACCTTC
CDR3aa: CASRRDRALNYGYTF

d_gene: TRBD2
abundance: NA
v_gene: TRBV7-3
j_gene: TRBJ2-1
CDR3nt: TGTGCCAGCAGCTTGGGGACTAGCGCTAACAATGAGCAGTTCTTC
CDR3aa: CASSLGTSANNEQFF

d_gene: TRBD2
abundance: NA
v_gene: TRBV4-1
j_gene: TRBJ2-5
CDR3nt: TGCGCCAGCAGACCGAACCCCAGGGAGGGAGAGACCCAGTACTTC
CDR3aa: CASRPNPREGETQYF

d_gene: TRBD2
abundance: few
v_gene: TRBV7-9
j_gene: TRBJ2-3
CDR3nt: TGTGCCAGCAGCTTAGCGCGCGGGGGGGCCTTAGATACGCAGTATTTT
CDR3aa: CASSLARGGALDTQYF

d_gene: NA
abundance: NA
v_gene: TRBV7-9
j_gene: TRBJ2-7
CDR3nt: TGTGCCAGCAGCTTAGGGGCTAACCCCCTCGAGCAGTACTTC
CDR3aa: CASSLGANPLEQYF

d_gene: NA
abundance: NA
v_gene: TRBV10-3
j_gene: TRBJ2-2
CDR3nt: TGTGCCATCTCCCAGGGTCCTAACACCGGGGAGCTGTTTTTT
CDR3aa: CAISQGPNTGELFF

d_gene: NA
abundance: NA
v_gene: TRBV2
j_gene: TRBJ2-3
CDR3nt: TGTGCCAGCAGTCTCCTGGGGACTCCAGGTTCCACAGATACGCAGTATTTT
CDR3aa: CASSLLGTPGSTDTQYF

d_gene: NA
abundance: NA
v_gene: TRBV11-1
j_gene: TRBJ2-1
CDR3nt: TGTGCCAGCACCTTGGGGCAGCCTACAAAGCAGTTCTTC
CDR3aa: CASTLGQPTKQFF

d_gene: NA
abundance: NA
v_gene: TRBV29-1
j_gene: TRBJ2-7
CDR3nt: TGCAGCGTTGTGGCAGCCTACGAGCAGTACTTC
CDR3aa: CSVVAAYEQYF

d_gene: TRBD2
abundance: NA
v_gene: TRBV19
j_gene: TRBJ2-5
CDR3nt: TGTGCCAGTAGTATGGGACTAGCGGGCCACCAAGAGACCCAGTACTTC
CDR3aa: CASSMGLAGHQETQYF

d_gene: TRBD1
abundance: NA
v_gene: TRBV19
j_gene: TRBJ1-1
CDR3nt: TGTGCCAGTAGTACCTTACAGGGGAGGACTGAAGCTTTCTTT
CDR3aa: CASSTLQGRTEAFF

d_gene: NA
abundance: once
v_gene: TRBV11-2
j_gene: TRBJ1-2
CDR3nt: TGTGCCAGCAGCTTACCCCGGGACACACAAACCTTC
CDR3aa: CASSLPRDTQTF

d_gene: TRBD2
abundance: NA
v_gene: TRBV6-6
j_gene: TRBJ2-1
CDR3nt: TGTGCCAGCAGACCCCTTATGGGGAGGGTAGAGCAGTTCTTC
CDR3aa: CASRPLMGRVEQFF

d_gene: NA
abundance: NA
v_gene: TRBV21-1
j_gene: TRBJ1-4
CDR3nt: TGTGCCAGCAGTCAGGGGGAGACTAATGAAAAACTGTTTTTT
CDR3aa: CASSQGETNEKLFF

d_gene: NA
abundance: NA
v_gene: TRBV14
j_gene: TRBJ2-7
CDR3nt: TGTGCCAGCAGCCAAGATCTAGGACTCGTCCACGAGCAGTACTTC
CDR3aa: CASSQDLGLVHEQYF

d_gene: TRBD2
abundance: NA
v_gene: TRBV9
j_gene: TRBJ2-1
CDR3nt: TGTGCCAGCAGCCCCAGACTAGCGGGGTCCTACAATGAGCAGTTCTTC
CDR3aa: CASSPRLAGSYNEQFF

d_gene: NA
abundance: once
v_gene: TRBV18
j_gene: TRBJ2-3
CDR3nt: TGTGCCAGCTCACCAAGCTCAGGGATAGATACGCAGTATTTT
CDR3aa: CASSPSSGIDTQYF

d_gene: TRBD1
abundance: NA
v_gene: TRBV4-3
j_gene: TRBJ1-1
CDR3nt: TGCGCCAGCAGCCAGGCGAGACAGGGGTTTATGAACACTGAAGCTTTCTTT
CDR3aa: CASSQARQGFMNTEAFF

d_gene: TRBD1
abundance: NA
v_gene: TRBV7-9
j_gene: TRBJ1-1
CDR3nt: TGTGCCAGCAGCTTAGCACGACAGGGGAACACTGAAGCTTTCTTT
CDR3aa: CASSLARQGNTEAFF

d_gene: NA
abundance: NA
v_gene: TRBV7-9
j_gene: TRBJ1-1
CDR3nt: TGTGCCAGCAGCTTAGTAGGGGCTGGGAACACTGAAGCTTTCTTT
CDR3aa: CASSLVGAGNTEAFF

d_gene: NA
abundance: NA
v_gene: TRBV2
j_gene: TRBJ1-1
CDR3nt: TGTGCCAGCAGTGAAGCGCGGCTTGTCTTT
CDR3aa: CASSEARLVF

d_gene: NA
abundance: NA
v_gene: TRBV9
j_gene: TRBJ1-3
CDR3nt: TGTGCCAGCAGCTCCCTGAACACCATATATTTT
CDR3aa: CASSSLNTIYF

d_gene: NA
abundance: few
v_gene: TRBV5-4
j_gene: TRBJ2-3
CDR3nt: TGTGCCAGCAGCTTGGGCTGGGCGGGGGCGGATACGCAGTATTTT
CDR3aa: CASSLGWAGADTQYF

d_gene: TRBD2
abundance: once
v_gene: TRBV7-9
j_gene: TRBJ2-5
CDR3nt: TGTGCCAGCAGCGCGACACTAGCGGGGAGCGGAGAGACCCAGTACTTC
CDR3aa: CASSATLAGSGETQYF

d_gene: NA
abundance: NA
v_gene: TRBV11-2
j_gene: TRBJ2-3
CDR3nt: TGTGCCAGCAGTCAACTTGGAGCAGGGGGGTCTGGAGATACGCAGTATTTT
CDR3aa: CASSQLGAGGSGDTQYF

d_gene: NA
abundance: NA
v_gene: TRBV19
j_gene: TRBJ2-2
CDR3nt: TGTGCCAGTAGCTACGATGGCGGGTACACCGGGGAGCTGTTTTTT
CDR3aa: CASSYDGGYTGELFF

d_gene: TRBD1
abundance: NA
v_gene: TRBV5-8
j_gene: TRBJ2-2
CDR3nt: TGTGCCAGCAGCTTGACAGGGGGCATGGTGAACACCGGGGAGCTGTTTTTT
CDR3aa: CASSLTGGMVNTGELFF

d_gene: TRBD2
abundance: NA
v_gene: TRBV15
j_gene: TRBJ2-1
CDR3nt: TGTGCCACCAGCAGACCCCAGGGGGCAAAAACTAGCGGGAGGGTAAATGAGCAGTTCTTC
CDR3aa: CATSRPQGAKTSGRVNEQFF

d_gene: TRBD2
abundance: few
v_gene: TRBV18
j_gene: TRBJ2-2
CDR3nt: TGTGCCAGCTCACCACGGCCTGGGAGGGACGGGGAGCTGTTTTTT
CDR3aa: CASSPRPGRDGELFF

d_gene: TRBD1
abundance: NA
v_gene: TRBV28
j_gene: TRBJ2-7
CDR3nt: TGTGCCAGCAGACGACAGGGACCTACCTACGAGCAGTACTTC
CDR3aa: CASRRQGPTYEQYF

d_gene: NA
abundance: NA
v_gene: TRBV29-1
j_gene: TRBJ1-2
CDR3nt: TGCAGCGTTGAAGAGCAGGCTAACTATGGCTACACCTTC
CDR3aa: CSVEEQANYGYTF

d_gene: NA
abundance: NA
v_gene: TRBV27
j_gene: TRBJ2-7
CDR3nt: TGTGCCAGCAGTTTACGGCAGGGCCACGAGCAGTACTTC
CDR3aa: CASSLRQGHEQYF

d_gene: NA
abundance: NA
v_gene: TRBV21-1
j_gene: TRBJ2-5
CDR3nt: TGTGCCAGCAGCGGACAGGGTCAAGAGACCCAGTACTTC
CDR3aa: CASSGQGQETQYF

d_gene: NA
abundance: NA
v_gene: TRBV29-1
j_gene: TRBJ1-1
CDR3nt: TGCAGCGTTGACTGGGGCCGTGGCACTGAAGCTTTCTTT
CDR3aa: CSVDWGRGTEAFF

d_gene: TRBD1
abundance: NA
v_gene: TRBV4-2
j_gene: TRBJ1-5
CDR3nt: TGTGCCAGCAGCCCCCAGGATCAGGGGGGACAACAGCATTTT
CDR3aa: CASSPQDQGGQQHF